One sample yielded the 30 T cell receptor beta chains listed below, sequenced in a study of vaccination and CD4 T cells after COVID-19. The treatment was: approximately 11-day PBMC culture with coronavirus spike peptide pools or control peptides (ViraFEST assay). CD4+ T-cell collection from the unexposed donor predated the COVID-19 pandemic (2011-2018). The Oncomine TCR Beta short-read assay sequenced DNA from cultured CD4+ T cells. From the PCR reads, TCRdb called clonotypes with MiXCR, one entry per CDR3 protein. The data show some 6,900 distinct CDR3 sequences, around 48% seen once. Antigens of these TCRs are unknown. Sequenced input: CD4+ T cells from blood, cultured in vitro. These TCRs come from a human donor in good health.

This rearrangement joins TRBV20-1 to TRBJ2-5; 8 bases agree with TRBD2. V shed 3 bases and J 4 bases; nucleotides not matched to a gene: 10. The V gene's germline CDR1 is DFQATT and CDR2 SNEGSKA (reference sequence). The CDR3 is 15 residues long. CDR3 sequence reads: CSASVSGAPRETQYF. CDR3 coding DNA: TGCAGTGCTAGCGTTAGCGGGGCCCCCCGAGAGACCCAGTACTTC.

The V call is TRBV12-3 or TRBV12-4, the J call TRBJ1-5; TRBD1 agrees at 8 bases. CDR3 size: 15 residues. After removal of 4 bases from V and 1 base from J, the junction contained 3 bases not matched to a gene. The CDR3 coding sequence is TGTGCCAGCAGTTCCCGGACAGGGAGCAATCAGCCCCAGCATTTT. The encoded protein is CASSSRTGSNQPQHF.

The chain links TRBV30 to TRBJ1-3; D gene uncertain. Trimming removed 0 bases from V and 0 bases from J, with 12 bases in between. This CDR3 spans 16 amino acids. CDR1 and CDR2 from the germline V gene are GTSNPN and SVGIG (reference sequence). CDR3 residues: CAWSVGQHSSGNTIYF. The CDR3 bases are TGTGCCTGGAGTGTAGGGCAGCATTCCTCTGGAAACACCATATATTTT.

The V and J genes are TRBV6-5 and TRBJ1-2; D might be TRBD1 (5 bases). Trimming pared 2 bases from V and 6 bases from J, leaving 13 bases between. Germline values: CDR1 MNHEY, CDR2 SVGAGI. CDR3 length: 14 residues. CDR3 residues: CASSYRIRGNGYTF. For the CDR3, the DNA is TGTGCCAGCAGTTACCGGATACGGGGGAATGGCTACACCTTC.

This chain connects TRBV30 to TRBJ2-1; 10 nucleotides agree with TRBD1. Trimming removed 6 bases from V and 7 bases from J; junction bases left unmatched: 6. Germline CDR1 reads GTSNPN; CDR2 reads SVGIG (reference sequence). The CDR3 totals 13 residues. The CDR3 region is CACPGTGVNEQFF. The CDR3 DNA is TGTGCCTGCCCCGGGACAGGGGTTAATGAGCAGTTCTTC.

The rearrangement uses TRBV6-4 and TRBJ2-2; TRBD2 matches 11 bases. The CDR3 covers 18 residues. V lost 4 bases and J lost 1; bases outside the gene matches: 8. Looked up from germline, CDR1 is MRHNA and CDR2 is SNTAGT. This CDR3 reads CASSAAPLAGGNTGELFF. The DNA for the CDR3 is TGTGCCAGCAGTGCCGCCCCTCTAGCGGGGGGGAACACCGGGGAGCTGTTTTTT.

This chain uses TRBV2 with TRBJ1-1, with D hard to call. Germline CDR1 reads SNHLY; CDR2 reads FYNNEI. The CDR3 extends over 13 amino acids. V lost 8 bases and J 0 bases, leaving 10 bases between the germline ends. CDR3 bases: TGTGCCAGCCTTCCGGAGGTGAACACTGAAGCTTTCTTT. It yields the protein CASLPEVNTEAFF.

The sample holds a few counts of this clonotype. The rearrangement links TRBV30 to TRBJ1-1, with D possibly being TRBD1 (5 bases). Germline CDR1 GTSNPN, CDR2 SVGIG (reference sequence). V was clipped by 2 bases and J by 11 bases, with 12 bases between them. The CDR3 loop spans 11 amino acids. CDR3 residues: CAWSSGFGAFF. The CDR3 region has the DNA TGTGCCTGGAGTTCAGGGTTCGGCGCTTTCTTT.

The chain combines TRBV10-1 with TRBJ1-2, with 7 bases fitting TRBD1. Germline CDR1 reads WNHNN; CDR2 reads SYGVQD (reference sequence). The CDR3 has 14 residues. Trimming cost V 6 bases and J 4 bases; bases outside gene matches: 8. CDR3 sequence: CASRPTGTAYGYTF. In DNA form, the CDR3 reads TGCGCCAGCAGACCTACCGGGACAGCCTATGGCTACACCTTC.

The sample holds a few counts of this clonotype. This CDR3 reads CSASFVTAYGYTF. CDR3 coding DNA: TGCAGTGCTAGTTTCGTTACGGCCTATGGCTACACCTTC. V usage is TRBV20-1 and J usage is TRBJ1-2; D gene ambiguous. The CDR3 sequence is 13 residues long. V was pared by 3 bases and J by 4 bases, with 12 bases between. The germline V gene has CDR1 DFQATT and CDR2 SNEGSKA (reference sequence).

The table lists this clonotype with a count of one. This chain uses TRBV27 with TRBJ2-7; 9 bases map to TRBD2. Germline CDR1 reads MNHEY; CDR2 reads SMNVEV (reference sequence). CDR3 length: 15 residues. Losses at the gene ends were 0 bases for V and 7 bases for J; bases not matched to a gene: 7. The CDR3 DNA sequence: TGTGCCAGCAGTTTATCTGGCGGGGGGGTTGAGGAGCAGTACTTC. Translated: CASSLSGGGVEEQYF.

The chain joins TRBV6-4 to TRBJ1-3, with D hard to call. Trimming took off 11 bases at V and 0 bases at J, with 14 bases between the two ends. The CDR3 loop spans 14 amino acids. CDR1 is MRHNA, CDR2 SNTAGT, per germline. The CDR3 coding sequence is TGTGCCGGACCTTACGGCAGCTCTGGAAACACCATATATTTT. Protein product: CAGPYGSSGNTIYF.

This clonotype was found a few times. The chain combines TRBV28 with TRBJ1-2; 8 bases match TRBD1. This CDR3 comprises 15 residues. The germline CDR1 and CDR2 sequences are MDHEN and SYDVKM. J gave up 5 bases and V 5 bases, and 10 bases lay outside the gene matches. CDR3 DNA sequence: TGTGCCAGCAGTCGATCAGGGGGCGAGGATTATGGCTACACCTTC. As protein: CASSRSGGEDYGYTF.

This chain joins TRBV6-1 and TRBJ2-7; 7 nucleotides align to TRBD2. CDR3 size: 14 residues. In germline, CDR1 is MNHNS, CDR2 SASEGT. V lost 8 bases, J lost 7 bases, and 14 bases stayed unmatched. This CDR3 is CASDLVGRGSEQYF. The CDR3 coding sequence is TGTGCCAGCGACCTAGTTGGGAGGGGATCAGAGCAGTACTTC.

This chain uses TRBV11-3 with TRBJ1-1; TRBD1 agrees at 7 bases. J lost 2 bases, V lost 5 bases, and 14 bases had no gene match. The CDR3 totals 17 residues. Per the germline V gene, CDR1 is SGHNT and CDR2 is YENEEA. The CDR3: CASSPRQGARFNTEAFF. The CDR3 nucleotides read TGTGCCAGCAGCCCGCGACAGGGCGCGAGGTTCAACACTGAAGCTTTCTTT.

V and J are TRBV6-5 and TRBJ1-3; weak D call: TRBD1 (6 bases). In germline, CDR1 is MNHEY, CDR2 SVGAGI. This CDR3 is built from 15 residues. The V end was cut by 1 base, the J end by 4 bases, with 11 bases between. The CDR3 DNA reads as TGTGCCAGCAGTTACTTTACAGGGAGAGGAAACACCATATATTTT. Protein sequence: CASSYFTGRGNTIYF.

This sequence joins TRBV27 and TRBJ1-2; the D is unclear. Germline CDR1 and CDR2: MNHEY and SMNVEV (reference sequence). This CDR3 is 15 amino acids long. Trimming took 4 bases from V and 6 from J, leaving 18 bases between them. For the CDR3, the DNA is TGTGCCAGCAGTTCGGTACGGTGGCGGGCGGATGGCTACACCTTC. Translated: CASSSVRWRADGYTF.

The chain uses TRBV20-1 and TRBJ2-5; D could derive from TRBD1 or TRBD2 (5 bases each). Germline loops: CDR1 DFQATT, CDR2 SNEGSKA (reference sequence). This CDR3 is built from 11 residues. The CDR3: CSGTHRETQYF. CDR3 DNA sequence: TGCAGCGGGACCCACAGGGAGACCCAGTACTTC.

V usage is TRBV23-1 and J usage is TRBJ1-2; D remains unclear. TRBV23-1 is designated an ORF whose function remains uncertain. V lost 9 bases to trimming and J lost 2 bases, with 10 bases between them. This CDR3 spans 12 amino acids. The DNA of the CDR3 is TGCGCCAGGTTAACGGGGAACTATGGCTACACCTTC. It translates to CARLTGNYGYTF.

The chain uses TRBV20-1 and TRBJ2-1; 9 nucleotides agree with TRBD2. Germline V lookup: CDR1 DFQATT, CDR2 SNEGSKA (reference sequence). The CDR3 extends over 13 amino acids. V trimming: 6 bases; J trimming: 6 bases; junction bases outside the gene matches: 6. The CDR3 is CSATGLAFNEQFF. DNA of the CDR3: TGCAGTGCAACAGGACTAGCGTTCAATGAGCAGTTCTTC.

This clonotype was seen a handful of times. V gene TRBV19 combines with J gene TRBJ2-2, with 8 positions matching TRBD1. The germline V gene encodes CDR1 LNHDA and CDR2 SQIVND (reference sequence). This CDR3 region has 14 residues. J was trimmed by 8 bases and V by 6 bases; bases with no gene match: 8. The CDR3 is CASSRTGKAGELFF. The CDR3, as DNA: TGTGCCAGTAGCAGGACAGGGAAAGCGGGGGAGCTGTTTTTT.

A few counts support this clonotype. The chain has TRBV6-1 and TRBJ1-3; 8 bases map to TRBD1. This CDR3 has 15 amino acids. V lost 5 bases, J lost 3 bases, and 6 bases stayed unmatched. In germline, CDR1 is MNHNS, CDR2 SASEGT. The CDR3 nucleotides are TGTGCCAGCAGTACCGGACAGGGATTTGGAAACACCATATATTTT. Translated, it gives CASSTGQGFGNTIYF.

The chain employs TRBV4-1 and TRBJ1-1; D possibly corresponds to TRBD1 (6 bases). This CDR3 is built from 14 residues. Trimming took off 4 bases at V and 0 bases at J, with 9 bases between the two ends. Germline CDR1 is MGHRA and CDR2 is YSYEKL. DNA for the CDR3: TGCGCCAGCAGCCCACAGGGCTTGAACACTGAAGCTTTCTTT. Translating it yields CASSPQGLNTEAFF.

In this sample, this clonotype turned up a few times. The genes are TRBV15 and TRBJ1-5; 8 bases are a match to TRBD1. The CDR3 is 18 residues long. V lost 1 base, J lost 1 base, and 9 bases stayed unmatched. CDR1 and CDR2 (germline): LNHNV, YYDKDF (reference sequence). CDR3 DNA sequence: TGTGCCACCAGCAGAGCTCGACAGGGGATAACAAGCAATCAGCCCCAGCATTTT. Translating gives CATSRARQGITSNQPQHF.

This chain's CDR3 is CASKNGFSNEQFF. The CDR3 region has the DNA TGTGCCAGCAAGAATGGGTTCAGCAATGAGCAGTTCTTC. The chain uses TRBV6-1 and TRBJ2-1; D gene uncertain. V was shortened by 7 bases and J by 6 bases, with 13 bases between the two germline ends. The CDR3 has 13 residues. The germline V gene has CDR1 MNHNS and CDR2 SASEGT.

V gene TRBV5-1 combines with J gene TRBJ1-3; D ambiguous. Trimming pared 4 bases from V and 1 base from J, leaving 9 bases between. CDR1 is SGHRS, CDR2 YFSETQ, per germline. This CDR3 has 14 residues. The CDR3 DNA is TGCGCCAGCAGCATGGTGGGGTCTGGAAACACCATATATTTT. Translating it yields CASSMVGSGNTIYF.

In this sample, this clonotype turned up a few times. The V call is TRBV27, the J call TRBJ1-6; 7 bases map to TRBD1. The V gene's germline CDR1 is MNHEY and CDR2 SMNVEV (reference sequence). V was clipped by 3 bases and J by 9 bases; unmatched bases: 5. This CDR3 comprises 14 residues. The CDR3 sequence is CASSFQGEGSPLHF. The CDR3 DNA follows: TGTGCCAGCAGTTTCCAGGGGGAGGGTTCACCCCTCCACTTT.

The V and J genes are TRBV27 and TRBJ2-7; 8 bases agree with TRBD2. The CDR3 consists of 15 residues. The V gene's germline CDR1 is MNHEY and CDR2 SMNVEV (reference sequence). Trimming at V came to 8 bases and at J to 2 bases, leaving 11 bases not matched to a gene. CDR3 coding DNA: TGTGCCAGCGGACTGGCGGCGGGAGGACCCTACGAGCAGTACTTC. This translates into CASGLAAGGPYEQYF.

This chain connects TRBV6-5 to TRBJ1-5; D not resolved. The germline CDR1 and CDR2 sequences are MNHEY and SVGAGI. V shed 0 bases and J shed 5 bases, with 5 bases lying between them. This CDR3 is 13 amino acids long. The CDR3 coding sequence is TGTGCCAGCAGTTACTCGGGAGATCAGCCCCAGCATTTT. This encodes CASSYSGDQPQHF.

This clonotype was detected only a few times. The V call is TRBV7-8, the J call TRBJ2-2; no clear D gene. The CDR3 length is 16 residues. Trimming removed 0 bases from V and 4 bases from J, with 12 bases in between. Germline CDR1 reads SGHVS; CDR2 reads FQNEAQ. The CDR3 protein is CASSLAQAAGTGELFF. In DNA form, the CDR3 reads TGTGCCAGCAGCTTAGCGCAGGCGGCCGGCACCGGGGAGCTGTTTTTT.